Below, 28 T cell receptor beta chains from the same sample are listed, as sequenced in a study of monozygotic twins with inflammatory bowel disease. TCRdb re-called the 5' RACE reads and shows each CDR3 protein once, DNA omitted. Its clone listing holds nearly 450,000 distinct CDR3 sequences. Sequencing input: blood. The receptor set was obtained from a human donor with ulcerative colitis or Crohn's disease, or a healthy co-twin of an affected twin (not recorded which).

The V gene is TRBV20-1, the J gene TRBJ1-5; there is no DNA to check the TCRdb D call of TRBD1. CDR1 is DFQATT, CDR2 SNEGSKA, per germline (reference sequence). The CDR3 loop spans 16 amino acids. This CDR3 is CSATRTGDRLGQPQHF.

The chain combines TRBV28 with TRBJ2-7; with no DNA, the TCRdb D assignment of TRBD2 cannot be verified. The CDR3 runs 13 residues. Germline V gene lookup returns CDR1 MDHEN and CDR2 SYDVKM. This chain's CDR3 is CASRWGGSYEQYF. Looking up the rest from reference TRBV28 and TRBJ2-7 gives the full variable domain: DVKVTQSSRYLVKRTGEKVFLECVQDMDHENMFWYRQDPGLGLRLIYFSYDVKMKEKGDIPEGYSVSREKKERFSLILESASTNQTSMYLCASRWGGSYEQYFGPGTRLTVT.

This sequence joins TRBV5-1 and TRBJ1-1; no DNA is available, so the TRBD1 call from TCRdb remains unchecked. This CDR3 contains 14 residues. Germline lookup yields CDR1 SGHRS and CDR2 YFSETQ. The CDR3: CASSLQGKNTEAFF.

This chain uses TRBV21-1 with TRBJ2-5; the TCRdb call, TRBD2, lacks DNA for checking. TRBV21-1 is a documented pseudogene. This CDR3 spans 19 amino acids. The CDR3 is CASSTAKGGERGTRETQYF.

The rearrangement links TRBV20-1 to TRBJ1-1; no DNA is available, so the TRBD1 call from TCRdb remains unchecked. Germline loops: CDR1 DFQATT, CDR2 SNEGSKA (reference sequence). The CDR3 has 15 amino acids. Here the CDR3 reads CSAGGTGSLNTEAFF.

The chain combines TRBV6-1 with TRBJ2-7; no DNA is available, so the TRBD2 call from TCRdb remains unchecked. Per the germline V gene, CDR1 is MNHNS and CDR2 is SASEGT. The CDR3 length is 15 residues. The CDR3 is CASSEGTTRLYEQYF.

This chain joins TRBV7-2 and TRBJ2-7; TCRdb's D call, TRBD1, is unchecked because there is no DNA. This CDR3 is 18 amino acids long. From germline, CDR1 is SGHTA and CDR2 FQGNSA. CDR3 protein: CASSLAGTGSTLTYEQYF. The whole variable domain, remainder taken from reference TRBV7-2 and TRBJ2-7, is GAGVSQSPSNKVTEKGKDVELRCDPISGHTALYWYRQSLGQGLEFLIYFQGNSAPDKSGLPSDRFSAERTGGSVSTLTIQRTQQEDSAVYLCASSLAGTGSTLTYEQYFGPGTRLTVT.

The rearrangement joins TRBV5-6 to TRBJ2-5; TCRdb's D call of TRBD1 is untestable without DNA. The length of the CDR3 is 13 residues. The V gene's germline CDR1 is SGHDT and CDR2 YYEEEE. The CDR3 sequence: CASSLTGAGTQYF.

This chain links TRBV29-1 with TRBJ2-2; TCRdb's D call, TRBD2, is unchecked because there is no DNA. The germline V gene encodes CDR1 SQVTM and CDR2 ANQGSEA. This CDR3 is built from 16 residues. The CDR3 sequence: CSAFSREGRGTGELFF.

The chain joins TRBV20-1 to TRBJ1-2; no DNA is available, so the TRBD1 call from TCRdb remains unchecked. The CDR3 loop spans 13 amino acids. Per germline, CDR1 DFQATT and CDR2 SNEGSKA (reference sequence). CDR3 amino acids: CSASSGFGGGYTF.

This chain links TRBV29-1 with TRBJ2-1; absent DNA, TCRdb's TRBD2 call cannot be checked. CDR1 and CDR2 from the germline V gene are SQVTM and ANQGSEA. This CDR3 comprises 15 residues. CDR3: CSVAAGLAGDNEQFF.

The rearrangement links TRBV7-2 to TRBJ1-5; checking the TCRdb D call of TRBD1 is not possible without DNA. The CDR3 length is 17 residues. In germline, CDR1 is SGHTA, CDR2 FQGNSA. This CDR3 reads CASSLGIVGGGSQPQHF.

The J gene is TRBJ1-6, the V gene TRBV4-1; TCRdb indicates TRBD1, and absent DNA this call remains unverified. The CDR3 covers 14 residues. Germline CDR1 and CDR2: MGHRA and YSYEKL. This CDR3 is CASQQANYNSPLHF.

V gene TRBV20-1 combines with J gene TRBJ2-1; as DNA is missing, the TRBD2 call by TCRdb cannot be tested. The CDR3 loop spans 15 amino acids. The germline gives CDR1 DFQATT, CDR2 SNEGSKA (reference sequence). CDR3 loop: CSARVVGSGTNEQFF.

The V gene is TRBV12-3 or TRBV12-4, the J gene TRBJ1-1; the D call of TRBD1 rests on TCRdb alone, since no DNA is present to check it. The CDR3 extends over 15 amino acids. The CDR3 region is CASRTLDRGETEAFF.

The rearrangement joins TRBV7-8 to TRBJ2-7. Looked up from germline, CDR1 is SGHVS and CDR2 is FQNEAQ. CDR3 length: 14 amino acids. CDR3 protein: CASSENPWGYEQYF.

This rearrangement joins TRBV20-1 to TRBJ2-5; the D call of TRBD2 rests on TCRdb alone, since no DNA is present to check it. Germline V gives CDR1 DFQATT, CDR2 SNEGSKA (reference sequence). The CDR3 has 17 amino acids. CDR3: CSASRIGLADPRETQYF.

The CDR3 sequence: CASSYKTGGANTGELFF. This chain joins TRBV6-5 and TRBJ2-2; TCRdb indicates TRBD1, and absent DNA this call remains unverified. CDR3 length: 17 residues. The germline gives CDR1 MNHEY, CDR2 SVGAGI.

J is TRBJ2-3 and V is TRBV11-2; the D gene TCRdb calls, TRBD2, cannot be checked with no DNA. In germline, CDR1 is SGHAT, CDR2 FQNNGV. The CDR3 covers 15 residues. This CDR3 is CASSLVAVLTDTQYF.

The V call is TRBV20-1, the J call TRBJ1-2. The CDR3 covers 11 residues. CDR1 and CDR2 (germline): DFQATT, SNEGSKA (reference sequence). The CDR3 spells CSANDNYGYTF.

The chain joins TRBV7-2 to TRBJ2-1; as DNA is missing, the TRBD2 call by TCRdb cannot be tested. The CDR3 totals 17 residues. The V gene's germline CDR1 is SGHTA and CDR2 FQGNSA. The CDR3 region is CASSLQPSGTSYNEQFF.

CDR3 loop: CSASESNSGNTIYF. The chain joins TRBV20-1 to TRBJ1-3. From germline, CDR1 is DFQATT and CDR2 SNEGSKA (reference sequence). This CDR3 contains 14 residues.

This chain uses TRBV3-1 with TRBJ2-5; TCRdb outputs TRBD1, but without DNA this stays unchecked. Germline CDR1 is LGHDT and CDR2 is YNNKEL (reference sequence). The CDR3 covers 13 residues. The CDR3 spells CASSQVDRDLWYF.

The V call is TRBV6-5, the J call TRBJ2-1; no DNA is available, so the TRBD1 call from TCRdb remains unchecked. Germline V gene sequence: CDR1 MNHEY, CDR2 SVGAGI. This CDR3 spans 15 amino acids. This CDR3 reads CASSYSGGDSNEQFF.

The chain has TRBV29-1 and TRBJ2-7; the D call of TRBD2 rests on TCRdb alone, since no DNA is present to check it. Per the germline V gene, CDR1 is SQVTM and CDR2 is ANQGSEA. The CDR3 is made up of 13 amino acids. This chain's CDR3 is CSVTWDSFYEQYF.

The chain couples TRBV12-3 or TRBV12-4 to TRBJ2-2; TCRdb names TRBD1, which stays unverified in the absence of DNA. This CDR3 comprises 13 residues. Here the CDR3 reads CASIRAGDGELFF.

This rearrangement joins TRBV6-1 to TRBJ1-4; TCRdb lists TRBD1, though no DNA is available to test this call. The CDR3 length is 14 residues. Germline V CDR1 and CDR2: MNHNS, SASEGT. CDR3 protein: CASSRGTADEKLFF.

CDR3 in amino acids: CSAYQEPLQFF. This chain connects TRBV20-1 to TRBJ2-1. Germline V gives CDR1 DFQATT, CDR2 SNEGSKA (reference sequence). The CDR3 has 11 amino acids.